Below, 10 T cell receptor beta chains from the same sample are listed, as sequenced in a study of blood T cell repertoires in COVID-19. TCRdb's table, derived via immunoSEQ multiplex PCR, lists solely in-frame clones and lacks some. The profile covers 200,000 to 250,000 clones, with about 85% appearing a single time and 10% to 13% taken by the ten largest. Sequencing was carried out using peripheral blood. Receptors were obtained from a woman aged 50 to 65 with COVID-19, enrolled during active disease.

This chain uses TRBV7-2 with TRBJ2-5; 9 positions agree with TRBD2. The trim removed 4 bases at V and 5 bases at J, leaving 8 bases unmatched. Germline V gene data show CDR1 as SGHTA and CDR2 as FQGNSA. The CDR3 has 15 amino acids. The DNA of the CDR3 is TGTGCCAGCAGCTCCGTAGCGGGGGCGGGGGAGACCCAGTACTTC. Its translation is CASSSVAGAGETQYF. The complete variable domain, with remaining parts taken from reference TRBV7-2 and TRBJ2-5, reads GAGVSQSPSNKVTEKGKDVELRCDPISGHTALYWYRQSLGQGLEFLIYFQGNSAPDKSGLPSDRFSAERTGGSVSTLTIQRTQQEDSAVYLCASSSVAGAGETQYFGPGTRLLVL.

The chain is built from TRBV5-8 and TRBJ1-6, with unresolved D. Trimming shortened V by 2 bases and J by 9 bases, and 15 bases separated the two germline ends. The CDR3 spans 15 residues. Germline CDR1 is SGHTS and CDR2 is YDEGEE. The CDR3 spells CASSLEVNLFSPLHF. For the CDR3, the DNA is TGTGCCAGCAGCTTAGAAGTCAACTTATTTTCACCCCTCCACTTT.

V and J are TRBV19 and TRBJ2-2; TRBD1 matches at 8 bases. The CDR3 runs to 16 residues. The germline V gene has CDR1 LNHDA and CDR2 SQIVND (reference sequence). V gave up 3 bases and J gave up 4 bases; unmatched junction bases: 7. CDR3 DNA sequence: TGTGCCAGTAGTATCCGGCAGGGGGCTAGCACCGGGGAGCTGTTTTTT. Protein: CASSIRQGASTGELFF.

The J gene is TRBJ2-7, the V gene TRBV5-4, with TRBD2 matching over 11 bases. J lost 2 bases, V lost 2 bases, and 12 bases had no gene match. The CDR3 runs to 18 residues. From germline, CDR1 is SGHNT and CDR2 YYREEE (reference sequence). DNA of the CDR3: TGTGCCAGCAGCTTAAACCCGGGACTAGCGGCAGACCCCTACGAGCAGTACTTC. Its translation: CASSLNPGLAADPYEQYF.

CDR3 bases: TGTGCCAGCAGCCTGACTAGCGGGGGGCTGATAGATACGCAGTATTTT. As protein: CASSLTSGGLIDTQYF. This chain links TRBV5-5 with TRBJ2-3; 13 bases map to TRBD2. CDR1 and CDR2 (germline): SGHKS, YYEKEE (reference sequence). V gave up 4 bases and J gave up 5 bases; unmatched junction bases: 7. The CDR3 is 16 residues long.

The genes are TRBV24-1 and TRBJ2-2, with 10 bases fitting TRBD2. The CDR3 is 16 amino acids. Germline lookup yields CDR1 KGHDR and CDR2 SFDVKD. The trim removed 6 bases at V and 2 bases at J, leaving 5 bases unmatched. The CDR3 spells CATSLSGGPNTGELFF. The CDR3 DNA reads TGTGCCACCAGTCTTAGCGGGGGGCCAAACACCGGGGAGCTGTTTTTT.

The chain links TRBV2 to TRBJ2-2; 11 bases are shared with TRBD2. Per germline, CDR1 SNHLY and CDR2 FYNNEI. V dropped 8 bases and J dropped 3; count of bases not matched to a gene: 11. The CDR3 covers 17 residues. CDR3 sequence reads: CASGTSGTSGDTGELFF. The CDR3 DNA reads as TGTGCCAGCGGGACCTCCGGGACTAGCGGAGACACCGGGGAGCTGTTTTTT.

The J gene is TRBJ2-1, the V gene TRBV27; D perhaps matches TRBD1 (8 bases). Germline lookup yields CDR1 MNHEY and CDR2 SMNVEV (reference sequence). This CDR3 contains 15 residues. Trimming cost V 5 bases and J 4 bases, with 15 bases left between them. The CDR3 sequence is CASSEQGGLYNEQFF. The CDR3 DNA sequence: TGTGCCAGCAGTGAACAGGGGGGGCTTTACAATGAGCAGTTCTTC.

The chain recombines TRBV28 with TRBJ1-2; D possibly corresponds to TRBD1 (5 bases). The V gene lost 5 bases and the J gene lost 0 bases, with 7 bases spanning the gap. CDR3 size: 13 residues. From germline, CDR1 is MDHEN and CDR2 SYDVKM. The CDR3 is CASSRTPNYGYTF. Here the CDR3 DNA reads TGTGCCAGCAGTCGGACACCTAACTATGGCTACACCTTC.

This clone was detected only a few times. The chain is built from TRBV2 and TRBJ2-4, with 9 bases identical to TRBD1. Germline CDR1 reads SNHLY; CDR2 reads FYNNEI. V was clipped by 6 bases and J by 7 bases; unmatched bases: 7. This CDR3 is 14 amino acids long. CDR3 region: CASRAETGGNIQYF. CDR3 sequence (DNA): TGTGCCAGCAGGGCCGAGACAGGGGGGAACATTCAGTACTTC.